The entry below describes one TCR beta chain. It was with random hexamers that 0.5 to 1 ug RNA was reverse transcribed. A single record per CDR3 protein comes from TCRdb applying MiXCR to the immunoSEQ multiplex PCR reads. Of over 200,000 distinct CDR3 sequences detected, roughly 94% appear once; the ten largest clones hold around 0.08%. CD8+ and CD4+ T cells from blood underwent TCR beta sequencing. These data originate in a study of CD8 T cells in Susac syndrome. The germline CDR1 and CDR2 sequences are DFQATT and SNEGSKA (reference sequence). This CDR3 contains 14 residues. Unmatched junction bases numbered 9, after V lost 5 bases and J lost 3 bases.

The material sequenced was CD4+ T cells from PBMCs. The gene calls are TRBV20-1 and TRBJ1-1, with 7 bases fitting TRBD1. This TCR was sampled from a human donor with multiple sclerosis. The CDR3 nucleotides are TGCAGTGCTGTAACTGACAGGGTAGACACTGAAGCTTTCTTT. This encodes CSAVTDRVDTEAFF.